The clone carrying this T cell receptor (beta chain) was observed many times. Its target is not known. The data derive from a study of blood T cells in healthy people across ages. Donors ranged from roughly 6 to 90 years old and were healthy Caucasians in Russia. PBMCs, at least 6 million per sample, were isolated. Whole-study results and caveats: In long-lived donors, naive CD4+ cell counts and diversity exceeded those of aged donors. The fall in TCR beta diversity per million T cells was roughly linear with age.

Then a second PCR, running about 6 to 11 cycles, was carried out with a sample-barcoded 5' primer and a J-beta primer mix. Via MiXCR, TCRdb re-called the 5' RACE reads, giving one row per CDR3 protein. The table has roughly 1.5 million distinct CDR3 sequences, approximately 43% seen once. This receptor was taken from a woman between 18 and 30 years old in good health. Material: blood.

Here the CDR3 DNA reads TGTGCCAGCAGCTTACAACAGGGGTCTGGAAACACCATATATTTT. It specifies CASSLQQGSGNTIYF. V is TRBV7-2 and J is TRBJ1-3, with TRBD1 matching 7 bases. Germline CDR1 and CDR2: SGHTA and FQGNSA. The CDR3 runs to 15 residues. J lost 1 base, V lost 2 bases, and 2 bases had no gene match. The full variable domain, completed using reference TRBV7-2 and TRBJ1-3, is GAGVSQSPSNKVTEKGKDVELRCDPISGHTALYWYRQSLGQGLEFLIYFQGNSAPDKSGLPSDRFSAERTGGSVSTLTIQRTQQEDSAVYLCASSLQQGSGNTIYFGEGSWLTVV.